Below, 25 T cell receptor beta chains from the same sample are listed, as sequenced in a study of cytomegalovirus exposure and HLA in healthy donors. The PCR ran on 60 Vbeta and 13 Jbeta primers. Measured with immunoSEQ multiplex PCR; TCRdb has only the in-frame clones, and not every one. The table lists under 250,000 clones, about four fifths of them singletons, with approximately 10% in the top ten. Sample: PBMCs. These receptors came from a woman between 45 and 60 years old in good health and CMV-seropositive.

This rearrangement joins TRBV10-3 to TRBJ2-1; possible D gene TRBD1, 5 bases. Germline-derived CDR1 and CDR2 are ENHRY and SYGVKD. Deletions cut 0 bases from V and 6 bases from J, with 12 bases between. The CDR3 length is 15 residues. The CDR3 reads CAISESGDSPNEQFF. The CDR3 nucleotides are TGTGCCATCAGTGAGTCCGGAGACAGCCCCAATGAGCAGTTCTTC.

The rearrangement uses TRBV11-2 and TRBJ1-6; tentative D call: TRBD1 (6 bases). Germline CDR1 reads SGHAT; CDR2 reads FQNNGV. Trimming shortened V by 6 bases and J by 10 bases, and 19 bases separated the two germline ends. There are 15 residues in the CDR3. The CDR3 region has the DNA TGTGCCAGCAGGCCCGGACCCGACAGGAGATCACCCCTCCACTTT. It yields the protein CASRPGPDRRSPLHF.

This chain uses TRBV13 with TRBJ1-6, with 7 nucleotides matching TRBD1. V shed 5 bases, J shed 5 bases, and the junction held 12 bases outside the gene matches. The CDR3 totals 17 residues. The germline gives CDR1 PRHDT, CDR2 FYEKMQ (reference sequence). Here the CDR3 DNA reads TGTGCCAGCAGCCCAAGACAGGGTAGGTCGGATAATTCACCCCTCCACTTT. As protein: CASSPRQGRSDNSPLHF.

The chain couples TRBV4-1 to TRBJ2-5, with TRBD2 matching 9 bases. V gave up 1 base and J gave up 0 bases; unmatched junction bases: 18. Germline V gene lookup returns CDR1 MGHRA and CDR2 YSYEKL. The CDR3 length is 21 residues. CDR3 region: CASSQGALLDRLAGHQETQYF. The CDR3 region has the DNA TGCGCCAGCAGCCAAGGCGCACTTCTCGATCGGCTAGCGGGGCACCAAGAGACCCAGTACTTC.

In this sample, this clone turned up a few times. V usage is TRBV29-1 and J usage is TRBJ1-3, with 7 positions matching TRBD1. Germline V gives CDR1 SQVTM, CDR2 ANQGSEA. The CDR3 has 14 amino acids. V was clipped by 3 bases and J by 2 bases; unmatched bases: 4. The CDR3 region has the DNA TGCAGCGTTGATGTAGACAGGGCTGGAAACACCATATATTTT. Translated: CSVDVDRAGNTIYF.

This clone was counted only a few times. CDR3 residues: CASSPDRGKNTEAFF. The CDR3 region has the DNA TGTGCCAGCAGCCCGGACAGGGGTAAGAACACTGAAGCTTTCTTT. The gene calls are TRBV13 and TRBJ1-1; 9 bases are shared with TRBD1. Germline values: CDR1 PRHDT, CDR2 FYEKMQ (reference sequence). V lost 5 bases to trimming and J lost 1 base; unmatched junction nucleotides: 5. This CDR3 region has 15 residues.

The V and J genes are TRBV6-5 and TRBJ1-2, with D possibly TRBD1 on 5 matching bases. With 4 bases removed from V and 7 bases from J, the gap between germline ends came to 10 bases. This CDR3 has 12 residues. The germline V gene has CDR1 MNHEY and CDR2 SVGAGI. CDR3 in amino acids: CASSFRGGGYTF. In DNA, the CDR3 is TGTGCCAGCAGTTTCCGGGGGGGTGGCTACACCTTC.

The CDR3 loop reads CASSQRDKNTEAFF. Written as DNA, the CDR3 is TGTGCCAGCAGCCAGAGGGACAAAAACACTGAAGCTTTCTTT. The rearrangement joins TRBV5-4 to TRBJ1-1, with D possibly being TRBD1 (6 bases). Germline V gives CDR1 SGHNT, CDR2 YYREEE (reference sequence). Trimming stripped 4 bases from V and 2 bases from J, with 12 bases between. The CDR3 covers 14 residues.

The V gene is TRBV7-2, the J gene TRBJ2-5; D might be TRBD1 (6 bases). Germline assignment: CDR1 SGHTA and CDR2 FQGNSA. The V end lost 5 bases, the J end lost 5 bases, and 18 bases lay between the germline ends. CDR3 length equals 15 residues. CDR3 DNA: TGTGCCAGCAGCCCCAGGGGTTGGGGGCCGGAGACCCAGTACTTC. Its protein is CASSPRGWGPETQYF.

The chain uses TRBV7-2 and TRBJ1-1, with D tentatively TRBD1 (5 bases). Trimming pared 2 bases from V and 9 bases from J, leaving 16 bases between. The CDR3 spans 14 residues. Per germline, CDR1 SGHTA and CDR2 FQGNSA. CDR3 sequence reads: CASSLLGPLNQAFF. CDR3 nucleotide sequence: TGTGCCAGCAGCTTATTGGGGCCCTTAAACCAAGCTTTCTTT.

In this sample, this clone turned up a few times. The rearrangement joins TRBV6-4 to TRBJ2-3, with TRBD2 identical over 13 bases. CDR3 size: 16 residues. In germline, CDR1 is MRHNA, CDR2 SNTAGT. V was pared by 5 bases and J by 2 bases, with 4 bases of the junction left unmatched. The DNA of the CDR3 is TGTGCCAGCAGTCAGACTAGCGGGGGGTCCACAGATACGCAGTATTTT. It codes for CASSQTSGGSTDTQYF.

This chain uses TRBV5-1 with TRBJ1-5; 7 positions agree with TRBD1. J was trimmed by 6 bases and V by 4 bases; bases with no gene match: 10. The CDR3 sequence is 15 residues long. Per the germline V gene, CDR1 is SGHRS and CDR2 is YFSETQ. CDR3: CASSPETGDRQPQHF. In DNA, the CDR3 is TGCGCCAGCAGCCCCGAAACAGGGGATCGTCAGCCCCAGCATTTT.

This clone turned up a few times. V usage is TRBV4-2 and J usage is TRBJ1-1; D is undetermined. The length of the CDR3 is 13 residues. Germline-derived CDR1 and CDR2 are LGHNA and YNFKEQ. V gave up 3 bases and J gave up 2 bases, with 7 bases separating them. CDR3 protein: CASSQRHNTEAFF. For the CDR3, the DNA is TGTGCCAGCAGCCAGCGTCACAACACTGAAGCTTTCTTT.

About this clone: A read error may produce the germline difference seen at one junction end. This chain connects TRBV7-9 to TRBJ1-2; D remains unclear. Germline values: CDR1 SEHNR, CDR2 FQNEAQ (reference sequence). The CDR3 has 12 residues. Here the CDR3 DNA reads TGTTCCAGCGACCAGGTTGGCTATGGCTACACCTTC. Translation gives CSSDQVGYGYTF.

J is TRBJ1-1 and V is TRBV2; 7 bases are a match to TRBD1. This CDR3 has 16 residues. Germline CDR1 reads SNHLY; CDR2 reads FYNNEI. V gave up 2 bases and J gave up 2 bases; unmatched junction bases: 8. The CDR3 is CASSESWQGGNTEAFF. CDR3 DNA sequence: TGTGCCAGCAGTGAATCGTGGCAGGGGGGTAACACTGAAGCTTTCTTT. Looking up the rest from reference TRBV2 and TRBJ1-1 gives the full variable domain: EPEVTQTPSHQVTQMGQEVILRCVPISNHLYFYWYRQILGQKVEFLVSFYNNEISEKSEIFDDQFSVERPDGSNFTLKIRSTKLEDSAMYFCASSESWQGGNTEAFFGQGTRLTVV.

This clone has a single count. The V and J genes are TRBV5-1 and TRBJ1-2; 9 bases line up with TRBD1. The V gene's germline CDR1 is SGHRS and CDR2 YFSETQ. The CDR3 is made up of 16 amino acids. J lost 0 bases, V lost 4 bases, and 7 bases had no gene match. For the CDR3, the DNA is TGCGCCAGCAGCCGCGGCCGGGACAGGGCTAACTATGGCTACACCTTC. Translation gives CASSRGRDRANYGYTF.

The V gene is TRBV4-2, the J gene TRBJ2-2, with TRBD2 matching over 8 bases. The ends lost 0 bases at V and 7 bases at J; junction bases unmatched: 13. The CDR3 is 18 residues long. Germline CDR1 LGHNA, CDR2 YNFKEQ. As DNA, the CDR3 is TGTGCCAGCAGCCAAGATGGGAGGGGGACTAGAAGGGGCGGGGAGCTGTTTTTT. This translates into CASSQDGRGTRRGGELFF.

The rearrangement links TRBV7-9 to TRBJ2-7; the D gene is possibly TRBD1 (5 bases). V was clipped by 1 base and J by 5 bases, with 18 bases between them. Germline V gene sequence: CDR1 SEHNR, CDR2 FQNEAQ (reference sequence). CDR3 length: 16 residues. The CDR3 DNA is TGTGCCAGCAGCTTAGGCTCAGGGCGCCGTCCCCACGAGCAGTACTTC. This sequence encodes CASSLGSGRRPHEQYF.

The chain employs TRBV7-2 and TRBJ1-5; 7 bases fit TRBD1. J gave up 2 bases and V 3 bases, and 1 base lay outside the gene matches. Per the germline V gene, CDR1 is SGHTA and CDR2 is FQGNSA. The CDR3 extends over 14 amino acids. CDR3 sequence: CASSFDRGNQPQHF. The CDR3 DNA reads as TGTGCCAGCAGCTTTGACAGGGGCAATCAGCCCCAGCATTTT.

The chain carries TRBV7-8 and TRBJ1-6; weak D call: TRBD1 (6 bases). Germline CDR1 SGHVS, CDR2 FQNEAQ. CDR3 length equals 17 residues. V lost 0 bases and J 2 bases, leaving 11 bases between the germline ends. CDR3 loop: CASSLASTGTYNSPLHF. In DNA form, the CDR3 reads TGTGCCAGCAGCTTAGCGAGCACAGGGACCTATAATTCACCCCTCCACTTT.

The CDR3 coding sequence is TGTGCCAGTAGGAAGGGGTCGACAGACGCGGTCTATAGCAATCAGCCCCAGCATTTT. Translating gives CASRKGSTDAVYSNQPQHF. The rearrangement uses TRBV19 and TRBJ1-5; D may be TRBD1 (5 bases). V lost 6 bases to trimming and J lost 0 bases, with 24 bases between them. CDR1 and CDR2 (germline): LNHDA, SQIVND (reference sequence). The CDR3 covers 19 residues.

CDR3 bases: TGCGCCAGCAGCCAAGAAGACAGGGGTAGTCAGGGCTACACCTTC. It codes for CASSQEDRGSQGYTF. The chain joins TRBV4-1 to TRBJ1-2, with 8 bases matching TRBD1. From germline, CDR1 is MGHRA and CDR2 YSYEKL. J was trimmed by 8 bases and V by 0 bases; bases with no gene match: 8. The CDR3 has 15 residues.

This sequence joins TRBV6-5 and TRBJ1-3; 7 bases align to TRBD1. Germline CDR1 MNHEY, CDR2 SVGAGI. V lost 2 bases to trimming and J lost 3 bases; unmatched junction nucleotides: 7. CDR3 size: 16 residues. CDR3 sequence reads: CASSYLPGGGGNTIYF. The CDR3 DNA is TGTGCCAGCAGTTACCTTCCAGGGGGAGGTGGAAACACCATATATTTT.

The CDR3 reads CATGGGEEQYF. The CDR3 DNA follows: TGTGCCACCGGCGGGGGGGAAGAGCAGTACTTC. V is TRBV15 and J is TRBJ2-7; 9 bases are a match to TRBD2. The CDR3 totals 11 residues. V lost 8 bases, J lost 7 bases, and 3 bases stayed unmatched. The germline gives CDR1 LNHNV, CDR2 YYDKDF (reference sequence).

This clone appeared a single time. The chain uses TRBV6-1 and TRBJ1-5; D might be TRBD1 (6 bases). Trimming removed 4 bases from V and 4 bases from J, with 8 bases in between. This CDR3 contains 13 residues. Germline V lookup: CDR1 MNHNS, CDR2 SASEGT. The CDR3 nucleotides are TGTGCCAGCAGTGTGGACAGAAATCAGCCCCAGCATTTT. Its translation: CASSVDRNQPQHF.